The 21 T cell receptor beta chains below all came from one sample that was sequenced in a study of T cells after yellow fever vaccination. TCRdb analysed the 5' RACE reads with MiXCR anew, one entry per CDR3 protein. Of about 300,000 distinct CDR3 sequences detected, approximately 7% appear once; the ten largest clones hold around 17%. The sequencing here drew on PBMCs, taken approximately 40 days after the first yellow fever vaccination. These receptors came from a man between 18 and 29 years old who received the YFV17D yellow fever vaccine.

V and J are TRBV20-1 and TRBJ1-1; TRBD1 matches at 8 bases. CDR1 is DFQATT and CDR2 is SNEGSKA in the germline V gene (reference sequence). This CDR3 has 14 amino acids. The junction had 11 bases not matched to a gene; V was cut back by 4 bases and J by 7 bases. In DNA form, the CDR3 reads TGCAGTGCTAAGACGGACAGGGCGAAGGGTGAAGCTTTCTTT. Protein sequence: CSAKTDRAKGEAFF.

The chain joins TRBV10-2 to TRBJ1-1; 10 nucleotides agree with TRBD1. The CDR3 loop spans 18 amino acids. Germline lookup yields CDR1 WSHSY and CDR2 SAAADI. V shed 6 bases and J 3 bases; nucleotides not matched to a gene: 16. The CDR3, as DNA: TGCGCCAGCAGGACAACCGGGACAGGGGATTCCTGGGACACTGAAGCTTTCTTT. This sequence encodes CASRTTGTGDSWDTEAFF.

The V call is TRBV7-8, the J call TRBJ1-1, with 9 positions matching TRBD1. Germline V gene data show CDR1 as SGHVS and CDR2 as FQNEAQ. CDR3 length equals 15 residues. J was trimmed by 5 bases and V by 3 bases; bases with no gene match: 7. CDR3 DNA sequence: TGTGCCAGCAGCTTGGGGACAGGGTGGGTGACTGAAGCTTTCTTT. Its translation: CASSLGTGWVTEAFF.

This chain links TRBV12-3 or TRBV12-4 with TRBJ2-1; 10 nucleotides align to TRBD1. The CDR3 contains 18 residues. After removal of 10 bases from V and 3 bases from J, the junction contained 18 bases not matched to a gene. Here the CDR3 reads CAISPRDRGLESYNEQFF. Written as DNA, the CDR3 is TGTGCCATCAGCCCCCGGGACAGGGGTCTTGAAAGCTACAATGAGCAGTTCTTC.

In regard to this clonotype: At one end the junction does not follow the germline gene, possibly because of a read error. The chain carries TRBV12-3 or TRBV12-4 and TRBJ2-3, with no clear D. CDR3 length: 13 residues. Here the CDR3 DNA reads TGTGCCAGCGGTTTCCCAAGCACAGATACGCAGTATTTT. It translates to CASGFPSTDTQYF.

This clonotype was counted a few times. The gene calls are TRBV6-5 and TRBJ2-5; TRBD2 might be the D (6 bases). There are 16 residues in the CDR3. Trimming took off 0 bases at V and 2 bases at J, with 13 bases between the two ends. The germline V gene has CDR1 MNHEY and CDR2 SVGAGI. The CDR3 is CASSYSEGRGQETQYF. The CDR3 DNA reads as TGTGCCAGCAGTTACTCGGAGGGGAGAGGGCAAGAGACCCAGTACTTC.

J is TRBJ2-2 and V is TRBV5-4, with 7 positions matching TRBD2. Germline V gene lookup returns CDR1 SGHNT and CDR2 YYREEE (reference sequence). The CDR3 has 14 amino acids. The trim removed 4 bases at V and 7 bases at J, leaving 7 bases unmatched. CDR3 nucleotides: TGTGCCAGCAGCATTATCGGCGGGGGCGGGGAGCTGTTTTTT. Translated: CASSIIGGGGELFF.

This clonotype was seen a few times. This chain links TRBV5-1 with TRBJ1-4; no clear D. CDR1 SGHRS and CDR2 YFSETQ come from the germline V gene. V lost 8 bases, J lost 0 bases, and 14 bases lay in between. This CDR3 contains 15 residues. The CDR3 here is CASSIRTSTNEKLFF. In DNA, the CDR3 is TGCGCCAGTTCGATCAGAACCTCAACTAATGAAAAACTGTTTTTT.

The chain employs TRBV20-1 and TRBJ2-3; 7 nucleotides align to TRBD2. CDR1 is DFQATT, CDR2 SNEGSKA, per germline (reference sequence). With V trimmed by 5 bases and J by 2 bases, 7 bases remained unmatched. The CDR3 is 14 residues long. The CDR3 here is CSAPAAGTTDTQYF. The CDR3, as DNA: TGCAGTGCTCCCGCAGCGGGGACCACAGATACGCAGTATTTT.

V usage is TRBV20-1 and J usage is TRBJ1-4; 7 bases match TRBD1. J was trimmed by 4 bases and V by 4 bases; bases with no gene match: 9. The CDR3 is 15 amino acids. CDR1 and CDR2 from the germline V gene are DFQATT and SNEGSKA (reference sequence). The CDR3 coding sequence is TGCAGTGCTATCCCCTCGGGACAGATTAATGAAAAACTGTTTTTT. It is translated as CSAIPSGQINEKLFF.

The chain's CDR3 is CASSLSRDRDQPQHF. The CDR3 nucleotides are TGTGCCAGCAGCTTGTCCCGGGACAGAGATCAGCCCCAGCATTTT. This rearrangement joins TRBV7-2 to TRBJ1-5; 7 positions agree with TRBD1. CDR3 length equals 15 residues. Losses at the gene ends were 3 bases for V and 5 bases for J; bases not matched to a gene: 7. Germline loops: CDR1 SGHTA, CDR2 FQGNSA.

The rearrangement joins TRBV7-6 to TRBJ2-1, with TRBD2 identical over 13 bases. Unmatched junction bases numbered 7, after V lost 1 base and J lost 7 bases. Germline CDR1 reads SGHVS; CDR2 reads FNYEAQ. This CDR3 has 17 amino acids. CDR3 sequence: CASSLGLAGGGTNEQFF. CDR3 nucleotide sequence: TGTGCCAGCAGCTTAGGACTAGCGGGGGGTGGCACTAATGAGCAGTTCTTC.

This clonotype was recorded a few times. This chain links TRBV6-2 or TRBV6-3 with TRBJ2-2; 7 bases agree with TRBD1. Germline V lookup: CDR1 MNHEY, CDR2 SVGEGT. The CDR3 has 13 amino acids. Trimming cost V 7 bases and J 5 bases; bases outside gene matches: 4. The CDR3: CASTTGNTGELFF. CDR3 nucleotides: TGTGCCAGCACGACAGGGAATACCGGGGAGCTGTTTTTT.

This chain connects TRBV20-1 to TRBJ2-3; D is undetermined. CDR1 is DFQATT, CDR2 SNEGSKA, per germline (reference sequence). There are 11 residues in the CDR3. The V end was cut by 6 bases, the J end by 5 bases, with 9 bases between. The chain's CDR3 is CSAPRIDTQYF. The CDR3 DNA reads as TGCAGTGCACCGAGGATAGATACGCAGTATTTT.

This clonotype came up a few times. The gene calls are TRBV20-1 and TRBJ2-7; D assignment may be TRBD1 or TRBD2 (5 bases each). The V end was cut by 5 bases, the J end by 6 bases, with 23 bases between. Germline CDR1 is DFQATT and CDR2 is SNEGSKA (reference sequence). This CDR3 has 15 residues. The CDR3 is CSARSPLGVWGEQYV. CDR3 bases: TGCAGTGCTCGAAGCCCGTTGGGGGTCTGGGGCGAGCAGTACGTC.

This clonotype has just a few counts. The gene calls are TRBV3-1 and TRBJ2-2; unclear D gene. CDR1 is LGHDT, CDR2 YNNKEL, per germline (reference sequence). The CDR3 totals 13 residues. Trimming took off 0 bases at V and 7 bases at J, with 6 bases between the two ends. CDR3 coding DNA: TGTGCCAGCAGCCAAGATCTAGGCGGGGAGCTGTTTTTT. Protein product: CASSQDLGGELFF.

This clonotype has a handful of counts. This sequence joins TRBV29-1 and TRBJ2-7; unclear D gene. The V end lost 4 bases, the J end lost 0 bases, and 10 bases lay between the germline ends. The V gene's germline CDR1 is SQVTM and CDR2 ANQGSEA. This CDR3 has 13 amino acids. CDR3 nucleotides: TGCAGCGTTGTTCTCAGACTCTCCTACGAGCAGTACTTC. Encoded protein: CSVVLRLSYEQYF.

This clonotype was counted only a few times. The chain combines TRBV6-2 or TRBV6-3 with TRBJ2-2; a possible D gene is TRBD2 (7 bases). The CDR3 is 14 amino acids. From germline, CDR1 is MNHEY and CDR2 SVGEGT. Deletions cut 7 bases from V and 6 bases from J, with 15 bases between. CDR3 in amino acids: CASTSLGGPGELFF. The CDR3, as DNA: TGTGCCAGCACCTCCCTCGGGGGGCCCGGGGAGCTGTTTTTT.

This clonotype appeared a few times. The chain is built from TRBV30 and TRBJ1-2; D may be TRBD1 (5 bases). V lost 3 bases and J lost 8, with 16 bases in between. Germline V gene sequence: CDR1 GTSNPN, CDR2 SVGIG (reference sequence). There are 13 residues in the CDR3. This CDR3 reads CAWSVNGAGGYTF. In nucleotides, the CDR3 is TGTGCCTGGAGCGTAAATGGGGCGGGCGGCTACACCTTC.

This clonotype turned up a few times. This chain joins TRBV19 and TRBJ2-7; D remains ambiguous. Germline CDR1 LNHDA, CDR2 SQIVND (reference sequence). Between the trimmed V and J ends, which lost 9 bases and 4 bases, there was a span of 13 bases. The length of the CDR3 is 12 residues. The chain's CDR3 is CARKSDGYEQYV. Here the CDR3 DNA reads TGTGCCAGGAAGAGTGACGGGTACGAGCAGTACGTC.

The V call is TRBV18, the J call TRBJ1-1; D unresolved. The CDR3 consists of 16 residues. Germline CDR1 KGHSH, CDR2 LQKENI. V dropped 1 base and J dropped 5 bases, with 17 bases sitting between them. The CDR3 DNA is TGTGCCAGCTCACCACAACGGGCCTTAAAGCGAACTGAAGCTTTCTTT. This encodes CASSPQRALKRTEAFF. The whole variable domain, filled in from reference TRBV18 and TRBJ1-1, reads NAGVMQNPRHLVRRRGQEARLRCSPMKGHSHVYWYRQLPEEGLKFMVYLQKENIIDESGMPKERFSAEFPKEGPSILRIQQVVRGDSAAYFCASSPQRALKRTEAFFGQGTRLTVV.